This record looks at one T cell receptor beta chain sequence and its context. The sample is drawn from a study of metastatic and nonmetastatic thyroid tumors. About the research overall: From malignant and benign thyroid patients, repertoires in blood and in tumor or nodule tissue were compared.

MiXCR was used by TCRdb to re-call the PCR reads. The sample includes 15,000 to 20,000 clones, under 35% of them seen just once. Thyroid surgery was performed in patients who had received no treatment beforehand. Sample: blood. The receptor was isolated from a female donor with papillary thyroid cancer or a benign thyroid nodule (not recorded which). Some clones in this sample may be carry-over from other donors' samples.

The CDR3 DNA reads as TGCAGTGCTCGGAACGACCCCAGGGTTCACAATGAGCAGTTCTTC. Encoded protein: CSARNDPRVHNEQFF. This rearrangement joins TRBV20-1 to TRBJ2-1; possible D gene TRBD1, 5 bases. The length of the CDR3 is 15 residues. The germline V gene encodes CDR1 DFQATT and CDR2 SNEGSKA (reference sequence). Trimming removed 5 bases from V and 5 bases from J, with 19 bases in between.